A selection of T cell receptor beta chains follows, all from one sample in a study of blood T cell repertoires in COVID-19. Method: immunoSEQ multiplex PCR; TCRdb's copy keeps in-frame clones and lacks some. This table holds some 230,000 clones, around 87% found once. Sequenced input: peripheral blood. The receptor source for this set is a woman aged 50 to 60 with COVID-19, enrolled during active disease. Both conserved end residues are part of each CDR3. The order of the fields is CDR3 protein, CDR3 length, J gene, V gene.

CDR3 protein: CASSLRLLGGGTQYF
CDR3 length: 15
J gene: TRBJ2-5
V gene: TRBV11-2

CDR3 protein: CASSFRQDNEKLFF
CDR3 length: 14
J gene: TRBJ1-4
V gene: TRBV7-9

CDR3 protein: CASSLQGSDEQFF
CDR3 length: 13
J gene: TRBJ2-1
V gene: TRBV5-4

CDR3 protein: CASSPGGEGGVSYEQYF
CDR3 length: 17
J gene: TRBJ2-7
V gene: TRBV3-1/TRBV3-2

CDR3 protein: CASSLGAHNSPLHF
CDR3 length: 14
J gene: TRBJ1-6
V gene: TRBV7-2

CDR3 protein: CASSLARTTHTGELFF
CDR3 length: 16
J gene: TRBJ2-2
V gene: TRBV7-2

CDR3 protein: CASSGGGTDTQYF
CDR3 length: 13
J gene: TRBJ2-3
V gene: TRBV2

CDR3 protein: CATSSALAGGQETQYF
CDR3 length: 16
J gene: TRBJ2-5
V gene: TRBV15

CDR3 protein: CASSLENIQYF
CDR3 length: 11
J gene: TRBJ2-4
V gene: TRBV19

CDR3 protein: CASSLVVQGGAVQPQHF
CDR3 length: 17
J gene: TRBJ1-5
V gene: TRBV7-8

CDR3 protein: CASTMGSSTDTQYF
CDR3 length: 14
J gene: TRBJ2-3
V gene: TRBV5-1